The following is a T cell receptor beta chain sequence with its context. The data stem from a study of OX40 agonist ivuxolimab in advanced cancers. Germline V gene lookup returns CDR1 LGHNA and CDR2 YSLEER. Deletions cut 1 base from V and 6 bases from J, with 12 bases between. The CDR3 is 14 residues long. TCRdb's table, derived via immunoSEQ multiplex PCR, lists solely in-frame clones and lacks some. The table includes tens of thousands of clones, over 75% detected once. The sequence was obtained from an adult with an advanced solid tumor such as melanoma, head and neck, liver or kidney cancer. This specimen was CD4+ or CD8+ T cells sorted from blood, taken in a trial of the OX40 agonist ivuxolimab. The chain couples TRBV4-3 to TRBJ1-2; D perhaps matches TRBD1 (6 bases). The CDR3 protein is CASSQAEQGNGYTF. CDR3 nucleotide sequence: TGCGCCAGCAGCCAAGCGGAACAGGGCAATGGCTACACCTTC.